This TCR beta chain derives from a study of Ad26.COV2.S vaccination and SARS-CoV-2 variants. Study-level findings and limits: Breadth measured for non-spike TCRs was similar across vaccine and placebo recipients.

Noted treatment: 15 to 20 received Ad26.COV2.S at low or high dose, single or two shots; 5 received placebo; per-sample allocation not given. The samples were gathered on day 63 after the first injection of vaccine or placebo. In Boston, the donor was an adult between 18-55 years of age. On this clone: As yet, its antigen is unknown.

Germline CDR1 and CDR2: SEHNR and FQNEAQ (reference sequence). The CDR3 runs 14 residues. V was clipped by 5 bases and J by 3 bases, with 10 bases between them. Here immunoSEQ multiplex PCR was the method, and the copy in TCRdb shows in-frame clones only, minus some. The table records over 400,000 clones, roughly nine tenths of them present only once. V gene TRBV7-9 combines with J gene TRBJ2-2; the D gene is possibly TRBD2 (5 bases). The clonotype was recovered from a person aged 18-65 years who received the Ad26.COV2.S COVID-19 vaccine or a placebo. The sample consisted of peripheral blood, taken in a trial of Ad26.COV2.S vaccine versus placebo. The CDR3 sequence: CASSPGSYTGELFF. CDR3 nucleotides: TGTGCCAGCAGCCCTGGGAGTTACACCGGGGAGCTGTTTTTT.